The 23 T cell receptor beta chains below were found in one sample sequenced in a study of regulatory T cells in long-lasting Graves disease. To make TCR beta libraries, researchers used iRepertoire HTBI primers and Arm-PCR of CDR3 regions. TCRdb used MiXCR to reprocess the multiplex PCR reads, holding one entry per CDR3 protein. The sample yields about 520,000 distinct CDR3 sequences, approximately 12% seen once. Time point reported: newly diagnosed GD, antithyroid drugs for less than 3 months. PBMCs were the source of the RNA used for TCR sequencing. The sample was also reused in another study, on T cells in Graves' hyperthyroidism and ophthalmopathy.

The sample in question was peripheral blood mononuclear cells (PBMCs), obtained at new diagnosis, from a patient treated with antithyroid drugs. Every receptor here comes from a woman between 25 and 40 years old with Graves disease.

This clonotype has ten or more counts. V is TRBV20-1 and J is TRBJ1-5, with D possibly being TRBD1 (5 bases). Germline CDR1 reads DFQATT; CDR2 reads SNEGSKA (reference sequence). The CDR3 totals 16 residues. V was cut by 2 bases and J by 0 bases, with 14 bases left in between. CDR3 sequence: CSARLLRGDSNQPQHF. As DNA, the CDR3 is TGCAGTGCTAGACTTTTGCGAGGGGATAGCAATCAGCCCCAGCATTTT.

The chain is built from TRBV5-1 and TRBJ2-5; D remains unclear. Germline CDR1 and CDR2: SGHRS and YFSETQ. Trimming took 1 base from V and 2 from J, leaving 6 bases between them. This CDR3 spans 13 amino acids. The CDR3 spells CASSLWVQETQYF. The CDR3 nucleotides are TGCGCCAGCAGCTTGTGGGTACAAGAGACCCAGTACTTC.

The gene calls are TRBV11-2 and TRBJ2-7, with a possible D match to TRBD1 (6 bases). The CDR3 consists of 13 residues. V was trimmed by 1 base and J by 7 bases, leaving 11 bases between them. Germline values: CDR1 SGHAT, CDR2 FQNNGV. CDR3 sequence (DNA): TGTGCCAGCAGCTTAGTGGGGGCGCAAGAGCAGTACTTC. It codes for CASSLVGAQEQYF.

This chain joins TRBV28 and TRBJ2-1; 8 nucleotides align to TRBD1. Trimming at V came to 3 bases and at J to 6 bases, leaving 7 bases not matched to a gene. Germline values: CDR1 MDHEN, CDR2 SYDVKM. This CDR3 contains 15 residues. The CDR3 sequence: CASSFRTGKINEQFF. In nucleotides, the CDR3 is TGTGCCAGCAGTTTTCGGACAGGGAAGATCAATGAGCAGTTCTTC. Based on the CDR3 plus reference TRBV28 and TRBJ2-1, the full variable domain is DVKVTQSSRYLVKRTGEKVFLECVQDMDHENMFWYRQDPGLGLRLIYFSYDVKMKEKGDIPEGYSVSREKKERFSLILESASTNQTSMYLCASSFRTGKINEQFFGPGTRLTVL.

This clonotype was found a few times. V and J are TRBV6-2 or TRBV6-3 and TRBJ2-7; TRBD1 matches at 10 bases. The V segment lost 7 bases and the J segment 8 bases; nucleotides outside the gene matches: 8. Germline CDR1 MNHEY, CDR2 SVGEGT. This CDR3 has 13 residues. The chain's CDR3 is CASMDRGVWKQYF. For the CDR3, the DNA is TGTGCCAGCATGGACAGGGGGGTCTGGAAGCAGTACTTC.

V usage is TRBV28 and J usage is TRBJ2-6; D unresolved. V dropped 7 bases and J dropped 0 bases, with 4 bases sitting between them. CDR3 length: 13 amino acids. CDR1 and CDR2 from the germline V gene are MDHEN and SYDVKM. As DNA, the CDR3 is TGTGCCAGCATAGACTCTGGGGCCAACGTCCTGACTTTC. It is translated as CASIDSGANVLTF.

Many counts were recorded for this clonotype. V gene TRBV5-6 combines with J gene TRBJ2-3; 9 nucleotides agree with TRBD1. Germline loops: CDR1 SGHDT, CDR2 YYEEEE. The CDR3 has 14 amino acids. The V segment lost 3 bases and the J segment 5 bases; nucleotides outside the gene matches: 4. DNA of the CDR3: TGTGCCAGCAGCTGGGGACAGGGAGAAGATACGCAGTATTTT. Translation: CASSWGQGEDTQYF.

The sample holds many counts of this clonotype. The rearrangement joins TRBV11-2 to TRBJ1-2; unclear D gene. Per the germline V gene, CDR1 is SGHAT and CDR2 is FQNNGV. CDR3 length: 13 residues. Trimming removed 4 bases from V and 7 bases from J, with 13 bases in between. CDR3 sequence (DNA): TGTGCCAGCAGCTCCATTAGGCAGTTTGGCTACACCTTC. This gives the protein CASSSIRQFGYTF.

Many counts were recorded for this clonotype. The V gene is TRBV24-1, the J gene TRBJ1-1, with D possibly being TRBD1 (5 bases). The CDR3 is 15 amino acids. The V gene lost 4 bases and the J gene lost 4 bases, with 15 bases spanning the gap. The germline CDR1 and CDR2 sequences are KGHDR and SFDVKD. The CDR3 region has the DNA TGTGCCACCAGTGACCGGAGGGGAGGCGTCACTGAAGCTTTCTTT. It encodes CATSDRRGGVTEAFF.

The V and J genes are TRBV20-1 and TRBJ2-1, with 10 bases that match TRBD2. Looked up from germline, CDR1 is DFQATT and CDR2 is SNEGSKA (reference sequence). The junction had 16 bases not matched to a gene; V was cut back by 5 bases and J by 9 bases. This CDR3 has 16 amino acids. The CDR3 DNA reads as TGCAGTGCTCCCACCGGGCTAGCGGGAGACGAGGGTGAGCAGTTCTTC. Translation: CSAPTGLAGDEGEQFF.

The CDR3 DNA follows: TGTGCCAGCAGCTTAACTAGCGGGAGCCGTGGGGAGCAGTACGTC. Its translation: CASSLTSGSRGEQYV. This chain links TRBV11-2 with TRBJ2-7; 11 nucleotides line up with TRBD2. CDR3 length: 15 amino acids. The V gene's germline CDR1 is SGHAT and CDR2 FQNNGV. V was pared by 2 bases and J by 7 bases, with 7 bases of the junction left unmatched.

V and J are TRBV7-8 and TRBJ1-5; D ambiguous. This CDR3 has 17 amino acids. V lost 4 bases, J lost 3 bases, and 19 bases lay in between. CDR1 and CDR2 from the germline V gene are SGHVS and FQNEAQ. The CDR3: CASSSYRAPVANQPQHF. In nucleotides, the CDR3 is TGTGCCAGCAGCTCTTACCGGGCCCCCGTTGCCAATCAGCCCCAGCATTTT.

This clonotype has ten or more counts. The J gene is TRBJ1-1, the V gene TRBV3-1, with 8 bases identical to TRBD1. J lost 0 bases, V lost 6 bases, and 12 bases had no gene match. The CDR3 loop spans 17 amino acids. The germline gives CDR1 LGHDT, CDR2 YNNKEL (reference sequence). CDR3 loop: CASSRLRTGTMNTEAFF. DNA for the CDR3: TGTGCCAGCAGTCGATTGCGGACAGGGACCATGAACACTGAAGCTTTCTTT.

This clonotype was seen repeatedly, ten times or more. The chain has TRBV5-1 and TRBJ1-5; 7 bases line up with TRBD1. This CDR3 is 15 amino acids long. With 0 bases clipped from V and 5 bases from J, the junction kept 5 bases outside the gene matches. Germline CDR1 SGHRS, CDR2 YFSETQ. The CDR3 protein is CASSLGTGSDQPQHF. CDR3 coding DNA: TGCGCCAGCAGCTTGGGGACAGGTAGTGATCAGCCCCAGCATTTT.

The chain has TRBV19 and TRBJ2-1, with a possible D match to TRBD2 (5 bases). The V end was cut by 5 bases, the J end by 0 bases, with 14 bases between. The CDR3 extends over 16 amino acids. Germline V lookup: CDR1 LNHDA, CDR2 SQIVND (reference sequence). The DNA of the CDR3 is TGTGCCAGTAGTCTCCGCGGCCGGGACTCCTACAATGAGCAGTTCTTC. Its translation is CASSLRGRDSYNEQFF.

The chain carries TRBV7-2 and TRBJ2-3; a possible D gene is TRBD2 (5 bases). Germline V gene sequence: CDR1 SGHTA, CDR2 FQGNSA. V was clipped by 3 bases and J by 2 bases, with 9 bases between them. This CDR3 contains 14 residues. The CDR3 bases are TGTGCCAGCAGCTTGTCGGGGTTCACAGATACGCAGTATTTT. As protein: CASSLSGFTDTQYF.

The chain is built from TRBV20-1 and TRBJ2-2; possible D gene TRBD1, 6 bases. This CDR3 has 14 amino acids. Germline CDR1 reads DFQATT; CDR2 reads SNEGSKA (reference sequence). The V gene lost 3 bases and the J gene lost 4 bases, with 12 bases spanning the gap. CDR3: CSASGGGVTGELFF. The CDR3 DNA follows: TGCAGTGCTAGTGGGGGCGGCGTCACCGGGGAGCTGTTTTTT.

This clonotype was observed a handful of times. The rearrangement uses TRBV7-9 and TRBJ1-5; possible D gene TRBD1, 6 bases. Germline CDR1 and CDR2: SEHNR and FQNEAQ (reference sequence). This CDR3 has 17 amino acids. Trimming shortened V by 0 bases and J by 1 base, and 13 bases separated the two germline ends. CDR3 coding DNA: TGTGCCAGCAGCTTAGCGGGGGCAGGGTCCAGCAATCAGCCCCAGCATTTT. Its protein is CASSLAGAGSSNQPQHF.

This clonotype was seen many times. V gene TRBV28 combines with J gene TRBJ2-5; 8 bases are shared with TRBD2. V dropped 1 base and J dropped 5; count of bases not matched to a gene: 3. The CDR3 is 14 residues long. CDR1 and CDR2 from the germline V gene are MDHEN and SYDVKM. CDR3 sequence reads: CASSLSGGLETQYF. In DNA, the CDR3 is TGTGCCAGCAGTTTATCGGGGGGGTTGGAGACCCAGTACTTC.

This clonotype was detected ten times or more. This chain connects TRBV27 to TRBJ2-7, with D hard to call. V was clipped by 3 bases and J by 3 bases, with 12 bases between them. This CDR3 is built from 14 residues. Germline assignment: CDR1 MNHEY and CDR2 SMNVEV (reference sequence). The DNA for the CDR3 is TGTGCCAGCAGTTTTGTTGGGCAGAGCTACGAGCAGTACTTC. Translated, it gives CASSFVGQSYEQYF.

Notes on this clonotype: A junction end diverges from the germline sequence, so it may reflect a read error. J is TRBJ1-5 and V is TRBV27, with 8 nucleotides matching TRBD1. Germline CDR1 is MNHEY and CDR2 is SMNVEV (reference sequence). This CDR3 is built from 14 residues. Here the CDR3 reads CASSRTGRNQPQQF. The DNA for the CDR3 is TGTGCCAGCAGCCGGACAGGGAGAAATCAGCCCCAGCAGTTT.

In this sample, this clonotype turned up many times. The chain uses TRBV27 and TRBJ2-1, with 9 bases identical to TRBD1. CDR1 and CDR2 (germline): MNHEY, SMNVEV (reference sequence). Germline trimming cut 2 bases from V and 5 bases from J; bases unmatched to any gene: 7. CDR3 length: 16 amino acids. The CDR3: CASSLGPGQGNNEQFF. CDR3 in DNA: TGTGCCAGCAGTTTAGGCCCGGGACAGGGAAACAATGAGCAGTTCTTC.

This sequence joins TRBV6-1 and TRBJ1-5; tentatively, D is TRBD1 (5 bases). CDR3 size: 14 residues. Germline V gene data show CDR1 as MNHNS and CDR2 as SASEGT. Trimming removed 5 bases from V and 0 bases from J, with 8 bases in between. CDR3 in amino acids: CASSKGLSNQPQHF. CDR3 in DNA: TGTGCCAGCAGTAAGGGGCTTAGCAATCAGCCCCAGCATTTT.